This entry lists 27 T cell receptor beta chains sequenced from one sample in a study of T cells in Graves' hyperthyroidism and ophthalmopathy. Authors of the study amplified TCR beta CDR3 regions from RNA transcripts. The study used the HTBI primer set for a first-round RT-PCR of the TCR CDR3. TCRdb analysed the multiplex PCR reads with MiXCR anew, one entry per CDR3 protein. The sample has roughly 580,000 distinct CDR3 sequences, 11% to 15% seen once; the top ten hold 5% to 7%. The sequencing input was blood. Every receptor here comes from a woman aged 30 to 39 with Graves' hyperthyroidism that later progressed to Graves' ophthalmopathy.

About this clonotype: One junction end does not reproduce the germline sequence, and a read error may be involved. The J gene is TRBJ2-7, the V gene TRBV7-3, with D maybe TRBD1 (6 bases). Germline V lookup: CDR1 SGHTA, CDR2 FQGTGA. This CDR3 has 14 amino acids. In nucleotides, the CDR3 is TGTGCCTGCAGCCCCACCGCCGCAGGGGACGAGCAGTACTTC. It yields the protein CACSPTAAGDEQYF.

The gene calls are TRBV15 and TRBJ1-6; 8 nucleotides align to TRBD1. CDR3 size: 19 residues. In germline, CDR1 is LNHNV, CDR2 YYDKDF (reference sequence). Trimming at V came to 1 base and at J to 10 bases, leaving 18 bases not matched to a gene. As DNA, the CDR3 is TGTGCCACCAGCAGAGCCGCAGGGGGCCCCCCTCTCCCACCATCACCCCTCCACTTT. Translating it yields CATSRAAGGPPLPPSPLHF.

This clonotype occurred many times. The V call is TRBV12-3 or TRBV12-4, the J call TRBJ1-1; no clear D gene. CDR3 length equals 10 residues. The ends were cut back, 5 bases at V and 8 bases at J, with 6 bases in the middle. In DNA, the CDR3 is TGTGCCAGCAGTGGCGAAGAAGCTTTCTTT. Its translation is CASSGEEAFF.

Details on this clonotype: A much larger clone differs from this one at a single base, so this may be a read error. This chain links TRBV7-2 with TRBJ2-1; 8 nucleotides line up with TRBD2. CDR3 length: 14 amino acids. In germline, CDR1 is SGHTA, CDR2 FQGNSA. CDR3 bases: TGTGCCTGCAGCTGGGGACTAGGGTCGGTTGAGCAGTTCTTC. Translated: CACSWGLGSVEQFF.

This clonotype occurred once. The chain couples TRBV18 to TRBJ2-7; the match to TRBD1 covers 7 bases. Germline lookup yields CDR1 KGHSH and CDR2 LQKENI. This CDR3 contains 14 residues. J was trimmed by 3 bases and V by 2 bases; bases with no gene match: 4. The CDR3 is CASSPRDSGYEQYF. The CDR3 DNA follows: TGTGCCAGCTCACCAAGGGACAGCGGCTACGAGCAGTACTTC.

This clonotype was observed a few times. This chain connects TRBV29-1 to TRBJ2-1; D possibly corresponds to TRBD2 (6 bases). CDR1 is SQVTM, CDR2 ANQGSEA, per germline. The CDR3 is 14 residues long. V was clipped by 7 bases and J by 2 bases, with 15 bases between them. CDR3 amino acids: CSAGRDFPYNEQFF. In nucleotides, the CDR3 is TGCAGCGCCGGCCGGGACTTCCCCTACAATGAGCAGTTCTTC.

This clonotype was counted ten times or more. The chain joins TRBV4-2 to TRBJ2-7; 8 bases map to TRBD1. The CDR3 spans 16 residues. Germline CDR1 LGHNA, CDR2 YNFKEQ. Germline trimming cut 0 bases from V and 1 base from J; bases unmatched to any gene: 5. As DNA, the CDR3 is TGTGCCAGCAGCCAAGAGTTGGGACAGGTATCCTACGAGCAGTACTTC. This codes for CASSQELGQVSYEQYF.

This clonotype has a count of ten or more. The J gene is TRBJ2-7, the V gene TRBV10-3; 9 bases line up with TRBD1. The CDR3 has 14 amino acids. V lost 10 bases and J lost 2; bases outside the gene matches: 9. The germline CDR1 and CDR2 sequences are ENHRY and SYGVKD. The CDR3 loop reads CATKLGTGTYEQYF. The CDR3 region has the DNA TGTGCCACCAAACTCGGGACAGGGACCTACGAGCAGTACTTC.

This clonotype was found many times. This chain uses TRBV10-3 with TRBJ2-5; 10 positions agree with TRBD2. There are 16 residues in the CDR3. The ends lost 2 bases at V and 3 bases at J; junction bases unmatched: 6. CDR1 is ENHRY, CDR2 SYGVKD, per germline. CDR3: CAISEPPGTSEETQYF. The CDR3 coding sequence is TGTGCCATCAGTGAGCCCCCCGGGACTAGCGAAGAGACCCAGTACTTC.

This clonotype showed up many times. The chain has TRBV11-2 and TRBJ2-7, with D possibly being TRBD2 (6 bases). The length of the CDR3 is 14 residues. Germline-derived CDR1 and CDR2 are SGHAT and FQNNGV. The V and J ends lost 5 bases and 6 bases respectively, with 17 bases between them. The CDR3 here is CASSPVMGDSEQYF. Written as DNA, the CDR3 is TGTGCCAGCAGCCCTGTGATGGGGGACTCCGAGCAGTACTTC. Supplemented by reference TRBV11-2 and TRBJ2-7, the full variable domain reads EAGVAQSPRYKIIEKRQSVAFWCNPISGHATLYWYQQILGQGPKLLIQFQNNGVVDDSQLPKDRFSAERLKGVDSTLKIQPAKLEDSAVYLCASSPVMGDSEQYFGPGTRLTVT.

This clonotype was counted many times. The J gene is TRBJ2-2, the V gene TRBV12-3 or TRBV12-4; TRBD2 matches 9 bases. With V trimmed by 10 bases and J by 6 bases, 9 bases remained unmatched. CDR3 length equals 14 residues. CDR3 in amino acids: CATLAGAVAGELFF. The CDR3 bases are TGTGCCACCTTAGCGGGAGCGGTCGCCGGGGAGCTGTTTTTT.

The V and J genes are TRBV25-1 and TRBJ2-1, with 8 bases aligning to TRBD2. V was pared by 2 bases and J by 13 bases, with 4 bases of the junction left unmatched. Germline V gene data show CDR1 as MGHDK and CDR2 as SYGVNS. The CDR3 spans 12 residues. DNA of the CDR3: TGTGCCAGCAGTGAAAACAGCGGGAGTCAGTTCTTC. Its protein product is CASSENSGSQFF.

This clonotype was observed at least ten times. The chain links TRBV18 to TRBJ2-7; no reliable D call. CDR3 size: 12 residues. CDR1 and CDR2 from the germline V gene are KGHSH and LQKENI. The CDR3: CATALSSYEQYF. The CDR3 coding sequence is TGTGCAACAGCCTTAAGCTCCTACGAGCAGTACTTC.

Of note for this clonotype: One junction end does not reproduce the germline sequence, and a read error may be involved. The V and J genes are TRBV6-1 and TRBJ1-4, with unresolved D. The CDR3 extends over 14 amino acids. CDR1 and CDR2 from the germline V gene are MNHNS and SASEGT. CDR3 amino acids: CASTPGATNEKLFF. The CDR3 DNA reads TGTGCCAGCACCCCGGGAGCAACAAATGAAAAACTGTTTTTT.

The chain is built from TRBV7-9 and TRBJ2-1; the D gene could be TRBD1 or TRBD2 (7 bases each). V was clipped by 4 bases and J by 4 bases, with 20 bases between them. Germline CDR1 reads SEHNR; CDR2 reads FQNEAQ (reference sequence). CDR3 length: 17 amino acids. As DNA, the CDR3 is TGTGCCAGCAGCTCCCGATCAGGGAGGGGGCCTTACAATGAGCAGTTCTTC. This translates into CASSSRSGRGPYNEQFF.

This clonotype appeared once. A much larger clonotype is one base distant, so this may be a read error. The genes are TRBV18 and TRBJ1-1, with D perhaps TRBD1 (5 bases). The germline CDR1 and CDR2 sequences are KGHSH and LQKENI. CDR3 length: 15 residues. CDR3 sequence reads: CANSRAGSKNTEAFF. The CDR3 coding sequence is TGTGCCAACTCACGCGCAGGGTCGAAGAACACTGAAGCTTTCTTT. The whole variable domain, filled in from reference TRBV18 and TRBJ1-1, reads NAGVMQNPRHLVRRRGQEARLRCSPMKGHSHVYWYRQLPEEGLKFMVYLQKENIIDESGMPKERFSAEFPKEGPSILRIQQVVRGDSAAYFCANSRAGSKNTEAFFGQGTRLTVV.

This clonotype has more than one count but fewer than ten. The chain is built from TRBV5-1 and TRBJ2-2, with a possible D match to TRBD1 (6 bases). Trimming stripped 3 bases from V and 1 base from J, with 10 bases between. Germline V gene sequence: CDR1 SGHRS, CDR2 YFSETQ. The CDR3 is 15 amino acids. The chain's CDR3 is CASSSATGNTGELFF. The DNA of the CDR3 is TGCGCCAGCAGCTCGGCGACAGGGAACACCGGGGAGCTGTTTTTT.

This clonotype was counted a few times. This chain connects TRBV20-1 to TRBJ2-7; no firm D call. Trimming cost V 1 base and J 2 bases, with 12 bases left between them. The V gene's germline CDR1 is DFQATT and CDR2 SNEGSKA (reference sequence). The CDR3 extends over 14 amino acids. In nucleotides, the CDR3 is TGCAGTGCTAGAGTACACCCAAACACCTACGAGCAGTACTTC. The encoded protein is CSARVHPNTYEQYF.

This clonotype has ten or more counts. V is TRBV27 and J is TRBJ2-2; 8 bases match TRBD2. The ends lost 3 bases at V and 9 bases at J; junction bases unmatched: 6. The CDR3 consists of 14 residues. Germline values: CDR1 MNHEY, CDR2 SMNVEV (reference sequence). The CDR3 protein is CASSFGSGVRELFF. For the CDR3, the DNA is TGTGCCAGCAGTTTCGGTAGCGGGGTCAGGGAGCTGTTTTTT.

This clonotype was picked up a small number of times. The chain employs TRBV28 and TRBJ1-2; perhaps TRBD1 as D (6 bases). CDR1 is MDHEN, CDR2 SYDVKM, per germline. V dropped 6 bases and J dropped 7 bases, with 18 bases sitting between them. CDR3 size: 14 residues. The chain's CDR3 is CASSLPQGPTGYTF. In nucleotides, the CDR3 is TGTGCCAGCAGCCTACCTCAGGGGCCCACTGGCTACACCTTC.

In this sample, this clonotype turned up a few times. This rearrangement joins TRBV5-1 to TRBJ1-5; D is undetermined. Germline CDR1 reads SGHRS; CDR2 reads YFSETQ. The V end was cut by 1 base, the J end by 4 bases, with 9 bases between. This CDR3 is 14 amino acids long. The CDR3 bases are TGCGCCAGCAGCTTGACCGGTAAAAATCAGCCCCAGCATTTT. Protein: CASSLTGKNQPQHF.

This clonotype was recorded many times. The chain uses TRBV12-3 or TRBV12-4 and TRBJ1-2, with 8 bases matching TRBD1. Trimming at V came to 6 bases and at J to 7 bases, leaving 13 bases not matched to a gene. This CDR3 has 15 amino acids. CDR3 DNA sequence: TGTGCCAGCAGCTACCTGGGGCAGGGGGCTGGTGGCTACACCTTC. Its protein is CASSYLGQGAGGYTF.

About this clonotype: A much larger clone differs from this one at a single base, so this may be a read error. The genes are TRBV27 and TRBJ1-3; 7 nucleotides align to TRBD1. CDR1 is MNHEY, CDR2 SMNVEV, per germline (reference sequence). This CDR3 is 15 amino acids long. In DNA, the CDR3 is TGTACCAGCAGTCGCAGGGGGGCGGTTGGAAACACCATATATTTT. Protein: CTSSRRGAVGNTIYF.

The sample holds many counts of this clonotype. The chain links TRBV11-2 to TRBJ2-5; TRBD1 matches 12 bases. Germline V CDR1 and CDR2: SGHAT, FQNNGV. V was clipped by 1 base and J by 5 bases; unmatched bases: 8. The CDR3 has 17 residues. The CDR3 DNA reads TGTGCCAGCAGCTTAGGAAACCGGGACAGGGGGCGCGAGACCCAGTACTTC. Its translation is CASSLGNRDRGRETQYF.

This chain joins TRBV6-1 and TRBJ1-5; 8 bases agree with TRBD1. This CDR3 region has 16 residues. Germline loops: CDR1 MNHNS, CDR2 SASEGT. V was pared by 6 bases and J by 7 bases, with 14 bases of the junction left unmatched. The CDR3 loop reads CASRSPSRGLKQPQHF. Written as DNA, the CDR3 is TGTGCCAGCAGGTCACCAAGCAGGGGGCTGAAACAGCCCCAGCATTTT.

The table lists this clonotype with many counts. This chain links TRBV7-9 with TRBJ2-1; D might be TRBD2 (6 bases). This CDR3 comprises 16 residues. V dropped 5 bases and J dropped 4 bases, with 18 bases sitting between them. From germline, CDR1 is SEHNR and CDR2 FQNEAQ (reference sequence). In DNA, the CDR3 is TGTGCCAGCAGCCCTCGGGGGACCGCGCTTTACAATGAGCAGTTCTTC. Amino acid sequence: CASSPRGTALYNEQFF.

This clonotype showed up many times. At one boundary the junction diverges from the germline segment, which might be a read error. J is TRBJ1-4 and V is TRBV12-3 or TRBV12-4, with D perhaps TRBD1 (6 bases). This CDR3 contains 16 residues. The CDR3 DNA reads TGTACCAGCACCTTTGGGATCCGGGGGCCGGGTGAAAAACTGTTTTTT. Translation: CTSTFGIRGPGEKLFF.